This T cell receptor (beta chain) originates from a study of CD8 T cells in ankylosing spondylitis (dated by TCRdb to 2015 to 2018). At the level of the whole study: To find TCR variants linked to disease, the study profiled T cell receptor beta repertoires in ankylosing spondylitis patients and healthy donors. The full study cohort was made up of approximately 27 ankylosing spondylitis patients and 108 healthy donors. Peripheral blood was sampled, and synovial fluid was also collected from ankylosing spondylitis patients.

Instrument used: Illumina HiSeq 2500. Quantitative 5'-RACE with molecular barcodes was used to prepare TCR beta libraries. For the original study's pipeline: To identify disease-linked TCR variants, a new computational method was used, one built on a probabilistic model of VDJ rearrangement. In TCRdb, the public reads were trimmed at Q25 with fastp and aligned with MiXCR, with productive beta chains retained. Rows merge per CDR3 protein into single entries with the most common DNA and genes. TCRdb, rather than the study authors, made the V and J calls. The sample table lists approximately 520,000 distinct CDR3 sequences, about 5.2% of them with a count of one. The leading ten clones occupy approximately 3.5% of the sample. Overall study outcomes, separate from this receptor: A TCR beta motif of fewer than 10 highly homologous amino acid variants appeared characteristic of blood from ankylosing spondylitis patients. Some motif variants were previously reported in synovial fluid and blood of reactive arthritis patients, suggesting common disease-initiation mechanisms. According to the report, matched synovial fluid samples from ankylosing spondylitis patients were significantly enriched for the disease-linked clones. The disease-linked clones showed a CD8+ phenotype and occurred at relatively low frequencies in peripheral blood.

The germline V gene yields MGHRA for CDR1 and YSYEKL for CDR2. V trim: 1 base; J trim: 4 bases; unmatched bases: 19. Measured from the cysteine to the phenylalanine, the CDR3 is 21 residues long. Only CDR3 DNA is held: 63 bases, read in frame from base 1. This clonotype was detected many times. Its antigen remains undetermined. Qualities for individual bases were not recorded, and no much larger clone is one base off. This receptor was identified in a male donor with ankylosing spondylitis. The sample was blood, either unsorted or a sorted T cell fraction (not recorded which). The sequence links TRBV4-1 to TRBJ1-4; 9 bases in between match TRBD1. The nucleotide sequence is TGCGCCAGCAGCCAAGGGATTGCGGGGACAGGGCCAGTGATCGGTAATGAAAAACTGTTTTTT. Translated, this gives CASSQGIAGTGPVIGNEKLFF.